Reported below is one T cell receptor (beta chain). Its antigen is not identified. This sample is drawn from a study of shared clonotypes between healthy human individuals. Study overall: Per-donor plates numbered three CD4 naive, three CD4 memory, two CD8 naive and one CD8 memory. Study-wide points: Generally, naive subsets (rather than memory subsets) showed larger estimated richness. Generation probabilities of non-shared clonotypes were lower (relative to those shared by all four donors).

Sequencing used immunoSEQ multiplex PCR; TCRdb keeps in-frame clones, though not all of them. The sample carries a few hundred thousand clones, roughly 96% recorded once. The naive CD8 population came from CD45RO-negative cells selected for CCR7, without terminally differentiated effector memory CD45RA+ cells. The CDR3 contains 11 residues. Germline V gives CDR1 SQVTM, CDR2 ANQGSEA. V was clipped by 4 bases and J by 3 bases, with 7 bases between them. The chain is built from TRBV29-1 and TRBJ2-7; TRBD2 is a possible D gene (6 bases). Sample: naive CD8+ T cells sorted from blood. This TCR came from a woman aged 25-40 years in good health. CDR3: CSVVRDYEQYF. Here the CDR3 DNA reads TGCAGCGTTGTGCGGGACTACGAGCAGTACTTC.